The clone carrying this T cell receptor beta chain was counted a single time. Its antigen is undetermined. Only in-frame clones appear in the TCRdb table, and some are missing; sequencing was by immunoSEQ multiplex PCR. The profile covers 100,000 to 120,000 clones, with approximately 90% appearing a single time and approximately 15% taken by the ten largest. The sample originates from a study of T cell responses to AZD1222 COVID-19 vaccine. Findings and limits, study-wide: Possibly, clonal diversity was underestimated; donors were largely white British and included more females.

This sequence originates from an adult who received the AZD1222 COVID-19 vaccine. This specimen consisted of peripheral blood, obtained 28 days after the second AZD1222 dose.

In DNA form, the CDR3 reads TGTGCCAGCAGCCCAAAACGGCAGAGCACAGATACGCAGTATTTT. Its translation: CASSPKRQSTDTQYF. The gene calls are TRBV5-5 and TRBJ2-3; D is unresolved. The germline CDR1 and CDR2 sequences are SGHKS and YYEKEE (reference sequence). The CDR3 sequence is 15 residues long. V was clipped by 4 bases and J by 0 bases, with 12 bases between them.